What follows are 2 T cell receptor beta chains derived from one specimen sequenced in a study of beta chain features in type 1 diabetes. General study findings and limits: TCRB CDR3s were moderately but significantly shorter in Type 1 diabetes patients in all four CD4+ subsets.

Reverse transcription of all isolated RNA meant that expressed TCRB transcripts were sequenced. This table comes from immunoSEQ multiplex PCR, and its TCRdb copy is limited to in-frame clones, with some not included. Of around 280,000 clones in the sample, approximately 15% were seen once. Their cognate antigens are unknown. Sequencing was done on a sample of naive CD4+ T cells from blood. The receptor source for this set is a man in his late teens or twenties with type 1 diabetes.

This chain connects TRBV28 to TRBJ2-7; weak D call: TRBD2 (6 bases). V gave up 6 bases and J gave up 5 bases, with 11 bases separating them. This CDR3 has 12 amino acids. CDR1 and CDR2 (germline): MDHEN, SYDVKM. The CDR3 here is CASRGGTHEQYF. The CDR3 DNA follows: TGTGCCAGCAGGGGCGGGACCCACGAGCAGTACTTC.

This clone was recorded a few times. The chain has TRBV30 and TRBJ1-2; 7 bases agree with TRBD1. The CDR3 extends over 13 amino acids. Germline V CDR1 and CDR2: GTSNPN, SVGIG (reference sequence). In DNA, the CDR3 is TGTGCACGATACAGGGGCCCCCCCTATGGCTACACCTTC. Its protein is CARYRGPPYGYTF.